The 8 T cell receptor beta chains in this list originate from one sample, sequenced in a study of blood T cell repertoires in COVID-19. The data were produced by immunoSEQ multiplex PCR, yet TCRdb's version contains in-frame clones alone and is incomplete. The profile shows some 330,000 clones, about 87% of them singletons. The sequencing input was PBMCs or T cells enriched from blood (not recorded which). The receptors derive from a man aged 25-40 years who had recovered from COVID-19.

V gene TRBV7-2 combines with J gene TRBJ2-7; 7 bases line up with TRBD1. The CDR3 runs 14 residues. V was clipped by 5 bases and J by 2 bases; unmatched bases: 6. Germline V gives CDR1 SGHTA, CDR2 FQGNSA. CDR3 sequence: CASSTRQGPYEQYF. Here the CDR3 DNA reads TGTGCCAGCAGCACGAGACAGGGCCCCTACGAGCAGTACTTC.

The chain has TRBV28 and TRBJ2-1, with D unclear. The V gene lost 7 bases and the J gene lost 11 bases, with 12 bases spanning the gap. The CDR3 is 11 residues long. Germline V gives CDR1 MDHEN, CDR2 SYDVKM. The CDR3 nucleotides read TGTGCCAGCACCTCTACCACCCAGCAGTTCTTC. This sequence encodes CASTSTTQQFF.

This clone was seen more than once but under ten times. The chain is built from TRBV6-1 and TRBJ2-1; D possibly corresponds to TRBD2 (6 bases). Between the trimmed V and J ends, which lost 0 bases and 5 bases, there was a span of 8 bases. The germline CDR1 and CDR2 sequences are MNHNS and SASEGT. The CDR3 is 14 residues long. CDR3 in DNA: TGTGCCAGCAGTGAAGCGGGGGGTAACAATGAGCAGTTCTTC. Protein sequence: CASSEAGGNNEQFF.

The CDR3 nucleotides are TGCGCCAGCAGGGATGGGGGGATGGGGCTGGTGAACACTGAAGCTTTCTTT. The encoded protein is CASRDGGMGLVNTEAFF. The V gene is TRBV4-1, the J gene TRBJ1-1, with D possibly TRBD1 on 5 matching bases. Germline CDR1 MGHRA, CDR2 YSYEKL. V lost 6 bases to trimming and J lost 0 bases, with 20 bases between them. The CDR3 extends over 17 amino acids.

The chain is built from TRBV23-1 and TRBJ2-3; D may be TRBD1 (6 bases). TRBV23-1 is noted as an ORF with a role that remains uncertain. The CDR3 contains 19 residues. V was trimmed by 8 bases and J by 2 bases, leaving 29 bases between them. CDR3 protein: CASPPGKQGRRPYTDTQYF. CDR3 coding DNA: TGCGCCAGCCCCCCTGGGAAGCAGGGGCGTCGTCCCTACACAGATACGCAGTATTTT.

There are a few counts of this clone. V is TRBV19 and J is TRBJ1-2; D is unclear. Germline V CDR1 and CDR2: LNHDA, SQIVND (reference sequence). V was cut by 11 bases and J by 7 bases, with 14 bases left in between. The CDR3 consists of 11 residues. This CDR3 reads CASSGEGGYTF. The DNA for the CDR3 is TGTGCCTCCTCCGGGGAGGGTGGCTACACCTTC.

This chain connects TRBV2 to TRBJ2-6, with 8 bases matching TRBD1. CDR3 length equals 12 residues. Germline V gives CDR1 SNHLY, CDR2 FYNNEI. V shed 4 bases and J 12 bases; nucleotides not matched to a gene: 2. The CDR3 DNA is TGTGCCAGCAGTGCTGACAGGGGCGTCCTGACTTTC. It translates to CASSADRGVLTF.

As DNA, the CDR3 is TGCGCCAGCAGCCGAAGAACGGGACAGGGACAAGAGACCCAGTACTTC. It translates to CASSRRTGQGQETQYF. The chain has TRBV4-1 and TRBJ2-5; 9 bases line up with TRBD1. V dropped 4 bases and J dropped 2; count of bases not matched to a gene: 8. The CDR3 runs to 16 residues. CDR1 and CDR2 (germline): MGHRA, YSYEKL.